This T cell receptor beta chain was sequenced during a study of cytomegalovirus exposure and HLA in healthy donors. Trimming stripped 5 bases from V and 5 bases from J, with 19 bases between. The CDR3 spans 16 residues. The germline V gene has CDR1 SGHTA and CDR2 FQGNSA. A multiplex PCR was run with 60 Vbeta primers and 13 Jbeta primers. Sequencing was performed with immunoSEQ multiplex PCR; in TCRdb, only in-frame clones are kept and a portion is missing. The top ten hold 4% to 5.5% of the sample, which has 20,000 to 30,000 clones, about four fifths seen once. V usage is TRBV7-2 and J usage is TRBJ2-1; tentatively, D is TRBD2 (7 bases). The sequenced sample was PBMCs. The origin of this receptor is a male donor in good health and CMV-seronegative. The CDR3 region is CASSTRRGGANNEQFF. CDR3 DNA sequence: TGTGCCAGCAGCACAAGAAGAGGGGGGGCCAACAATGAGCAGTTCTTC. The full variable domain, completed using reference TRBV7-2 and TRBJ2-1, is GAGVSQSPSNKVTEKGKDVELRCDPISGHTALYWYRQSLGQGLEFLIYFQGNSAPDKSGLPSDRFSAERTGGSVSTLTIQRTQQEDSAVYLCASSTRRGGANNEQFFGPGTRLTVL.